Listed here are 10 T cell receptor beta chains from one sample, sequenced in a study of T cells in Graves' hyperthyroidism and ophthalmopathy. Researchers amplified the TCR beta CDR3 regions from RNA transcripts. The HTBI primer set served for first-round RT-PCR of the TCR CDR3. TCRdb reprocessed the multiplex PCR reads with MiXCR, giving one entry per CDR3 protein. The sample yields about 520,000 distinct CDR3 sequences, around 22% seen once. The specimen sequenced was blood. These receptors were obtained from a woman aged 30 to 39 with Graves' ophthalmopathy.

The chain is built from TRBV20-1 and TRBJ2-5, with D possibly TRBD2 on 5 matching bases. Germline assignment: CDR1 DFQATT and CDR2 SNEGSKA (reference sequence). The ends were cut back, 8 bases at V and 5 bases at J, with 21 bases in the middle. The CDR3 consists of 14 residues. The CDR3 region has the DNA TGCAGTCCGAACCCCTCGGGCAGGAGGGAGACCCAGTACTTC. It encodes CSPNPSGRRETQYF.

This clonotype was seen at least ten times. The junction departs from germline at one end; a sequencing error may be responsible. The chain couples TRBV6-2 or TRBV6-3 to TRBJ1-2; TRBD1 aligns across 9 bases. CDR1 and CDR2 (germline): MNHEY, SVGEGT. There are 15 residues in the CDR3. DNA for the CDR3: TGTGCCAGCGGTTATGGACAGGGGTGGAACTATGGCTACACCTTC. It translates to CASGYGQGWNYGYTF.

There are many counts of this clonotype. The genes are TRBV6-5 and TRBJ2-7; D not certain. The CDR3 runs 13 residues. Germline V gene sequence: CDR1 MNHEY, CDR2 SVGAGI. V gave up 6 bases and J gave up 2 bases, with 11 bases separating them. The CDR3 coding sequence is TGTGCCAGCAGGACCAGTCCCGCCTACGAGCAGTACTTC. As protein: CASRTSPAYEQYF.

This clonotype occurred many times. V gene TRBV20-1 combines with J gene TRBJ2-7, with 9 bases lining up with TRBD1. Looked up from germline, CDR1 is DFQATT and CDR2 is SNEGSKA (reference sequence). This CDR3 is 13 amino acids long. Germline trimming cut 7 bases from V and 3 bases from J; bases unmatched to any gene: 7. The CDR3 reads CSVRDREFYEQYF. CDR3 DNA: TGCAGTGTCCGGGACAGGGAATTCTACGAGCAGTACTTC.

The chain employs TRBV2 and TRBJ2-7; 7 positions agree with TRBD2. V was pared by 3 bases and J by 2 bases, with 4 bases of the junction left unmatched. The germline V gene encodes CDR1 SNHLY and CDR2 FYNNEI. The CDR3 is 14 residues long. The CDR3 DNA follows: TGTGCCAGCAGTGAGAGGGAGGGCGCCTACGAGCAGTACTTC. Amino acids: CASSEREGAYEQYF. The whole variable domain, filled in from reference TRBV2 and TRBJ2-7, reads EPEVTQTPSHQVTQMGQEVILRCVPISNHLYFYWYRQILGQKVEFLVSFYNNEISEKSEIFDDQFSVERPDGSNFTLKIRSTKLEDSAMYFCASSEREGAYEQYFGPGTRLTVT.

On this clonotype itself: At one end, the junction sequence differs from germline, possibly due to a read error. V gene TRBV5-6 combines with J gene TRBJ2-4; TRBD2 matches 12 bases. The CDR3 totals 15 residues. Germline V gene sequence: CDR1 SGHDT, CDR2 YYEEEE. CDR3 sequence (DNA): TGTGCCAGCAGCCCGACGACTAGCGGGGGAAACATTAAGTACTTC. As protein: CASSPTTSGGNIKYF.

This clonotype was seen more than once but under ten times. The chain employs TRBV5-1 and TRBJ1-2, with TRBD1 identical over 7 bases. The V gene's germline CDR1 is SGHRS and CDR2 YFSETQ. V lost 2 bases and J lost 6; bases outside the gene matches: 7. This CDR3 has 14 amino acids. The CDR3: CASSFPTGLDGYTF. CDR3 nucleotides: TGCGCCAGCAGCTTTCCGACAGGGTTGGATGGCTACACCTTC.

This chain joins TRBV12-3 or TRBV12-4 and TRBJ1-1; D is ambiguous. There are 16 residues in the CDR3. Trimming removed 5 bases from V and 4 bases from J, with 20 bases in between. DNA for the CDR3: TGTGCCAGCAGTGGCCCCGCACCGAGTCCGAGCACTGAAGCTTTCTTT. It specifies CASSGPAPSPSTEAFF.

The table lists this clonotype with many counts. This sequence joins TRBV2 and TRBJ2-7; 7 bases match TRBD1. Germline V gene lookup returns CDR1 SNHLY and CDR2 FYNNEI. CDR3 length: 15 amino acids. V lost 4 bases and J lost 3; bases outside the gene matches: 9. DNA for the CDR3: TGTGCCAGCAGTGGTCAAAGGGGGCGCCTCTACGAGCAGTACTTC. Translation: CASSGQRGRLYEQYF.

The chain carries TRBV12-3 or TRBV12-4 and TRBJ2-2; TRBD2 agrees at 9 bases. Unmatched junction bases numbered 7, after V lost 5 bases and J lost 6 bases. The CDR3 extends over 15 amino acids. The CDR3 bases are TGTGCCAGCAGTCCGGGACTAGCTTACGCCGGGGAGCTGTTTTTT. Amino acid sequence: CASSPGLAYAGELFF.